Shown below are 2 T cell receptor beta chains from a single sample sequenced in a study of blood T cell repertoires in COVID-19. Generated by immunoSEQ multiplex PCR, the TCRdb table keeps only in-frame clones and is missing some. The sample lists 110,000 to 150,000 clones, more than 80% occurring once. The sequenced sample consisted of peripheral blood. The origin of the receptors is a human donor in a cohort sampled during active COVID-19.

This chain links TRBV5-6 with TRBJ1-2; a weak D match, TRBD1 (5 bases). The CDR3 has 14 amino acids. From germline, CDR1 is SGHDT and CDR2 YYEEEE. V dropped 2 bases and J dropped 5 bases, with 13 bases sitting between them. CDR3 residues: CASSLTGQAYGYTF. CDR3 DNA: TGTGCCAGCAGCTTAACAGGTCAAGCATATGGCTACACCTTC.

The rearrangement links TRBV5-1 to TRBJ1-4; 8 bases line up with TRBD1. V lost 4 bases to trimming and J lost 5 bases; unmatched junction nucleotides: 10. The CDR3 has 16 amino acids. Germline V CDR1 and CDR2: SGHRS, YFSETQ. The DNA of the CDR3 is TGCGCCAGCAGCCCAGACAGGGGTCTCCCCAATGAAAAACTGTTTTTT. Encoded protein: CASSPDRGLPNEKLFF.